The T cell receptor (beta chain) under discussion was sequenced for a study of vaccination and CD4 T cells after COVID-19. Overall study: Post-vaccine sample collection happened at a median of approximately 70 days after dose two, ranging 14 to 241.

The Oncomine TCR Beta short-read assay generated sequence data from the DNA of cultured CD4+ T cells. In this case, cultured CD4+ T cells provided the extracted genomic DNA. Each CDR3 protein gets one entry after TCRdb re-called the PCR reads with MiXCR. The data contain thousands of distinct CDR3 sequences, about 50% of them singletons. A note on this clonotype: The antigen is undetermined.

Germline V gene sequence: CDR1 MNHEY, CDR2 SVGAGI. This CDR3 has 15 residues. J was trimmed by 8 bases and V by 2 bases; bases with no gene match: 9. Treatment given: approximately 10-day PBMC culture with coronavirus spike peptide pools or control peptides (ViraFEST assay). One should note that the unexposed donor's CD4+ T cells were collected before the COVID-19 pandemic (2011-2018). When roughly 9 days of culture had elapsed, CD4+ T cells were isolated by negative selection. This chain connects TRBV6-5 to TRBJ2-1; 7 bases fit TRBD1. Material for sequencing was CD4+ T cells from blood, cultured in vitro. This clonotype was obtained from a human donor in good health. The CDR3 is CASSYTGVGKYEQFF. CDR3 DNA sequence: TGTGCCAGCAGTTACACAGGGGTCGGGAAATATGAGCAGTTCTTC.